This T cell receptor beta chain was profiled in a study of blood T cell repertoires in COVID-19. Overall study context: Acute-phase and convalescent COVID-19 samples originated in the United States, Italy and Spain.

V lost 6 bases and J 8 bases, leaving 17 bases between the germline ends. CDR1 and CDR2 (germline): SGHRS, YFSETQ. This CDR3 region has 14 residues. In the study's own analysis: Reference gene primer amplification in the assay estimated nucleated cell counts. Generated by immunoSEQ multiplex PCR, the TCRdb table keeps only in-frame clones and is missing some. Clone size and V and J calls were adopted from that table, with D and trimming inferred from the DNA. The data show 91,000 or so clones, approximately 78% seen once. The chain combines TRBV5-1 with TRBJ1-4, with D perhaps TRBD1 (6 bases). Sequenced input: peripheral blood. This TCR came from a man in his forties or fifties with active or convalescent COVID-19. The CDR3 region is CASTPSAGEEKLFF. CDR3 nucleotide sequence: TGCGCCAGCACCCCCTCGGCAGGGGAGGAAAAACTGTTTTTT.